These T cell receptor beta chains were read from a single sample in a study of T cells in Graves' hyperthyroidism and ophthalmopathy. Each CDR3 protein gets one entry after TCRdb re-called the multiplex PCR reads with MiXCR. Of 400,000 to 500,000 distinct CDR3 sequences in the sample, about an eighth were seen once. Sequencing input: blood. These receptors originate from a woman under 30 with Graves' hyperthyroidism. Both conserved end residues are part of each CDR3. The order of the fields is V gene, clone size, D gene, J gene, CDR3 protein, CDR3 DNA. D genes are given only for firm matches. Clone size is shown for a subset of rows, as once, few, many or a class of expanded clone.

v_call: TRBV9; clone_size: -; d_call: -; j_call: TRBJ2-7; cdr3_aa: CASSVDSGEVYEQYF; cdr3_nt: TGTGCCAGCAGCGTAGACTCAGGGGAAGTCTACGAGCAGTACTTC
v_call: TRBV28; clone_size: many; d_call: TRBD1; j_call: TRBJ1-1; cdr3_aa: CASRPGQGNTEAFF; cdr3_nt: TGTGCCAGCAGACCGGGACAGGGGAACACTGAAGCTTTCTTT
v_call: TRBV28; clone_size: many; d_call: -; j_call: TRBJ2-1; cdr3_aa: CASSLGGRTYNEQFF; cdr3_nt: TGTGCCAGCAGTTTAGGGGGAAGGACCTACAATGAGCAGTTCTTC
v_call: TRBV5-1; clone_size: many; d_call: -; j_call: TRBJ1-4; cdr3_aa: CASSLTLANEKLFF; cdr3_nt: TGCGCCAGCAGCTTGACTCTGGCTAATGAAAAACTGTTTTTT
v_call: TRBV5-6; clone_size: -; d_call: -; j_call: TRBJ1-1; cdr3_aa: CASSSPWGTGNTEAFF; cdr3_nt: TGTGCCAGCAGCTCACCTTGGGGAACGGGGAACACTGAAGCTTTCTTT
v_call: TRBV9; clone_size: few; d_call: -; j_call: TRBJ1-1; cdr3_aa: CASSVVVDTEAFF; cdr3_nt: TGTGCCAGCAGCGTAGTGGTGGACACTGAAGCTTTCTTT
v_call: TRBV28; clone_size: -; d_call: -; j_call: TRBJ1-5; cdr3_aa: CASSRLLLDPSNQPQHF; cdr3_nt: TGTGCCAGCAGCCGACTCCTCCTTGACCCAAGCAATCAGCCCCAGCATTTT
v_call: TRBV4-2; clone_size: -; d_call: -; j_call: TRBJ2-7; cdr3_aa: CASGADYEQYF; cdr3_nt: TGTGCCAGCGGGGCAGACTACGAGCAGTACTTC
v_call: TRBV18; clone_size: many; d_call: -; j_call: TRBJ2-1; cdr3_aa: CASSPSGGNYNEQFF; cdr3_nt: TGTGCCAGCTCACCTTCCGGCGGGAACTACAATGAGCAGTTCTTC
v_call: TRBV2; clone_size: many; d_call: TRBD2; j_call: TRBJ2-1; cdr3_aa: CAKTSGSRNEQFF; cdr3_nt: TGTGCCAAGACTAGCGGGAGTCGCAATGAGCAGTTCTTC
v_call: TRBV15; clone_size: many; d_call: -; j_call: TRBJ1-2; cdr3_aa: CATSRTDPSGYGYTF; cdr3_nt: TGTGCCACCAGCAGGACAGACCCCTCGGGGTATGGCTACACCTTC
v_call: TRBV5-1; clone_size: few; d_call: -; j_call: TRBJ1-1; cdr3_aa: CASSMRTNTEAFF; cdr3_nt: TGCGCCAGCAGCATGAGGACAAACACTGAAGCTTTCTTT
v_call: TRBV29-1; clone_size: few; d_call: -; j_call: TRBJ1-1; cdr3_aa: CSVERQVPGAFF; cdr3_nt: TGCAGCGTTGAAAGGCAGGTGCCGGGAGCTTTCTTT
v_call: TRBV14; clone_size: few; d_call: -; j_call: TRBJ2-5; cdr3_aa: CASSPLQQETRYF; cdr3_nt: TGTGCCAGCAGCCCCCTCCAGCAAGAGACCCGGTACTTC
v_call: TRBV5-1; clone_size: few; d_call: -; j_call: TRBJ2-7; cdr3_aa: CASSSTGKTYEQYF; cdr3_nt: TGCGCCAGCAGCTCAACAGGGAAAACCTACGAGCAGTACTTC
v_call: TRBV12-3/TRBV12-4; clone_size: many; d_call: -; j_call: TRBJ1-2; cdr3_aa: CASTSGRSYGYTF; cdr3_nt: TGTGCCAGCACCTCAGGGAGATCCTATGGCTACACCTTC
v_call: TRBV7-3; clone_size: many; d_call: TRBD2; j_call: TRBJ2-3; cdr3_aa: CASSPSGTSGTDTQYF; cdr3_nt: TGTGCCAGCAGCCCGTCCGGGACTAGCGGCACAGATACGCAGTATTTT
v_call: TRBV19; clone_size: -; d_call: -; j_call: TRBJ2-3; cdr3_aa: CASSIGRVRTDTQYF; cdr3_nt: TGTGCCAGTAGTATAGGCCGGGTCCGCACAGATACGCAGTATTTT
v_call: TRBV12-3/TRBV12-4; clone_size: few; d_call: -; j_call: TRBJ1-2; cdr3_aa: CASSNDNYGYTF; cdr3_nt: TGTGCCAGCAGTAACGACAACTATGGCTACACCTTC
v_call: TRBV6-2/TRBV6-3; clone_size: many; d_call: -; j_call: TRBJ2-7; cdr3_aa: CASSYAEGSYEQYF; cdr3_nt: TGTGCCAGCAGTTACGCCGAGGGGTCCTACGAGCAGTACTTC
v_call: TRBV7-9; clone_size: -; d_call: TRBD1; j_call: TRBJ1-3; cdr3_aa: CASSLWTGRSSSGNTIYF; cdr3_nt: TGTGCCAGCAGCCTTTGGACAGGGCGGAGTAGCTCTGGAAACACCATATATTTT
v_call: TRBV5-1; clone_size: many; d_call: TRBD2; j_call: TRBJ2-7; cdr3_aa: CASSLALAGVYEQYF; cdr3_nt: TGCGCCAGCAGCTTGGCCCTAGCGGGAGTGTACGAGCAGTACTTC
v_call: TRBV25-1; clone_size: many; d_call: TRBD1; j_call: TRBJ1-1; cdr3_aa: CASRGGRGRAVNTEAFF; cdr3_nt: TGTGCCAGCAGGGGGGGCAGGGGGCGTGCAGTGAACACTGAAGCTTTCTTT
v_call: TRBV18; clone_size: many; d_call: -; j_call: TRBJ2-5; cdr3_aa: CASSPPQGKTQYF; cdr3_nt: TGTGCCAGCTCACCACCCCAGGGGAAGACCCAGTACTTC
v_call: TRBV7-3; clone_size: -; d_call: -; j_call: TRBJ2-1; cdr3_aa: CASSLGGRIGRGPRNEQFF; cdr3_nt: TGTGCCAGCAGCTTGGGCGGGAGAATTGGCAGGGGACCGAGAAATGAGCAGTTCTTC
v_call: TRBV2; clone_size: -; d_call: -; j_call: TRBJ2-3; cdr3_aa: CASQIAIPGSVGDTQYF; cdr3_nt: TGTGCCAGCCAAATTGCTATTCCAGGGTCGGTGGGCGATACGCAGTATTTT
v_call: TRBV7-9; clone_size: few; d_call: TRBD1; j_call: TRBJ2-3; cdr3_aa: CASSPGKADRAVRDTQYF; cdr3_nt: TGTGCCAGCAGCCCCGGAAAGGCAGACAGGGCGGTAAGAGATACGCAGTATTTT
v_call: TRBV27; clone_size: few; d_call: TRBD2; j_call: TRBJ2-1; cdr3_aa: CASSSGLAGSLFF; cdr3_nt: TGTGCCAGCAGTTCAGGACTAGCGGGGAGTCTCTTCTTC
v_call: TRBV7-8; clone_size: many; d_call: -; j_call: TRBJ2-3; cdr3_aa: CASSFWTDTDTQYF; cdr3_nt: TGTGCCAGCAGTTTCTGGACAGACACAGATACGCAGTATTTT
v_call: TRBV28; clone_size: many; d_call: TRBD2; j_call: TRBJ2-5; cdr3_aa: CASSLGGLAGGRKTQYF; cdr3_nt: TGTGCCAGCAGCCTGGGGGGACTAGCGGGAGGTAGGAAGACCCAGTACTTC
v_call: TRBV5-6; clone_size: many; d_call: TRBD1; j_call: TRBJ1-5; cdr3_aa: CASSSQGATPQHF; cdr3_nt: TGTGCCAGCAGCTCACAGGGGGCAACGCCCCAGCATTTT
v_call: TRBV10-3; clone_size: many; d_call: TRBD1; j_call: TRBJ1-1; cdr3_aa: CAITATGSATEAFF; cdr3_nt: TGTGCCATCACCGCGACAGGGTCAGCTACTGAAGCTTTCTTT
v_call: TRBV9; clone_size: once; d_call: -; j_call: TRBJ2-2; cdr3_aa: CASSVGLAHRRVTGELFF; cdr3_nt: TGTGCCAGCAGCGTAGGTTTGGCACATCGTAGGGTCACCGGGGAGCTGTTTTTT
v_call: TRBV11-2; clone_size: many; d_call: -; j_call: TRBJ2-1; cdr3_aa: CASSFMGANEQFF; cdr3_nt: TGTGCCAGCAGCTTCATGGGGGCAAATGAGCAGTTCTTC
v_call: TRBV5-1; clone_size: many; d_call: -; j_call: TRBJ2-1; cdr3_aa: CASSRDSVAYNEQFF; cdr3_nt: TGCGCCAGCAGCCGTGATAGCGTTGCCTACAATGAGCAGTTCTTC
v_call: TRBV3-1; clone_size: many; d_call: -; j_call: TRBJ2-5; cdr3_aa: CASSQTGYQETQYF; cdr3_nt: TGTGCCAGCAGCCAGACGGGGTACCAAGAGACCCAGTACTTC
v_call: TRBV7-9; clone_size: few; d_call: -; j_call: TRBJ1-6; cdr3_aa: CASSPGWDGSDNSPLHF; cdr3_nt: TGTGCCAGCAGCCCAGGGTGGGACGGAAGTGATAATTCACCCCTCCACTTT
v_call: TRBV5-1; clone_size: many; d_call: -; j_call: TRBJ2-1; cdr3_aa: CASSLGGGGTSYNEQFF; cdr3_nt: TGCGCCAGCAGCTTGGGAGGGGGCGGGACCTCCTACAATGAGCAGTTCTTC
v_call: TRBV10-3; clone_size: many; d_call: -; j_call: TRBJ2-1; cdr3_aa: CAISEPGMGDEQFF; cdr3_nt: TGTGCCATCAGTGAGCCGGGGATGGGGGATGAGCAGTTCTTC
v_call: TRBV29-1; clone_size: many; d_call: TRBD1; j_call: TRBJ2-3; cdr3_aa: CSAGQGSSSDTQYF; cdr3_nt: TGCAGCGCCGGACAGGGGTCGAGTTCAGATACGCAGTATTTT
v_call: TRBV4-1; clone_size: -; d_call: -; j_call: TRBJ1-1; cdr3_aa: CASSRVRGNTEAFF; cdr3_nt: TGCGCCAGCAGCCGAGTCCGGGGGAACACTGAAGCTTTCTTT
v_call: TRBV20-1; clone_size: -; d_call: -; j_call: TRBJ2-7; cdr3_aa: CIASEGTYEQYF; cdr3_nt: TGCATTGCTAGTGAAGGCACCTACGAGCAGTACTTC
v_call: TRBV5-1; clone_size: many; d_call: -; j_call: TRBJ1-1; cdr3_aa: CASSLEIGEAFF; cdr3_nt: TGCGCCAGCAGCTTGGAGATTGGTGAAGCTTTCTTT
v_call: TRBV9; clone_size: once; d_call: -; j_call: TRBJ2-1; cdr3_aa: CASSPAGVGVFNEQFF; cdr3_nt: TGTGCCAGCAGCCCCGCTGGGGTGGGAGTGTTCAATGAGCAGTTCTTC
v_call: TRBV2; clone_size: -; d_call: -; j_call: TRBJ2-5; cdr3_aa: CASSLGLAQYF; cdr3_nt: TGTGCCAGCAGTTTAGGGTTGGCCCAGTACTTC
v_call: TRBV30; clone_size: many; d_call: -; j_call: TRBJ1-5; cdr3_aa: CAWSVSEVGPQHF; cdr3_nt: TGTGCCTGGAGTGTAAGCGAGGTTGGGCCCCAGCATTTT
v_call: TRBV12-3/TRBV12-4; clone_size: many; d_call: -; j_call: TRBJ2-1; cdr3_aa: CASSLAGQLYNEQFF; cdr3_nt: TGTGCCAGCAGTTTAGCGGGACAATTATACAATGAGCAGTTCTTC
v_call: TRBV2; clone_size: many; d_call: TRBD2; j_call: TRBJ2-1; cdr3_aa: CASSELGTNSYNEQFF; cdr3_nt: TGTGCCAGCAGTGAATTGGGGACTAACTCCTACAATGAGCAGTTCTTC
v_call: TRBV30; clone_size: many; d_call: TRBD2; j_call: TRBJ2-7; cdr3_aa: CAWSGSGTSYEQYF; cdr3_nt: TGTGCCTGGAGTGGAAGCGGGACGTCCTACGAGCAGTACTTC
v_call: TRBV28; clone_size: many; d_call: -; j_call: TRBJ2-5; cdr3_aa: CAIQGGETQYF; cdr3_nt: TGTGCCATCCAAGGGGGAGAGACCCAGTACTTC
v_call: TRBV28; clone_size: many; d_call: -; j_call: TRBJ1-4; cdr3_aa: CASKHLGGGEKLFF; cdr3_nt: TGTGCCAGCAAGCATTTGGGGGGCGGTGAAAAACTGTTTTTT
v_call: TRBV11-2; clone_size: many; d_call: -; j_call: TRBJ2-1; cdr3_aa: CASSLEWTFSSYNEQFF; cdr3_nt: TGTGCCAGCAGCTTAGAATGGACATTTAGCTCCTACAATGAGCAGTTCTTC
v_call: TRBV20-1; clone_size: -; d_call: -; j_call: TRBJ2-1; cdr3_aa: CSARERGNNEQFF; cdr3_nt: TGCAGTGCACGAGAACGGGGAAACAATGAGCAGTTCTTC
v_call: TRBV30; clone_size: many; d_call: -; j_call: TRBJ1-2; cdr3_aa: CAWSVLGGWNYGYTF; cdr3_nt: TGTGCCTGGAGTGTATTAGGGGGGTGGAACTATGGCTACACCTTC
v_call: TRBV20-1; clone_size: -; d_call: -; j_call: TRBJ2-3; cdr3_aa: CSVVASRHSTDTQYF; cdr3_nt: TGCAGTGTTGTAGCTAGCAGACATAGCACAGATACGCAGTATTTT
v_call: TRBV7-8; clone_size: many; d_call: TRBD2; j_call: TRBJ2-7; cdr3_aa: CASSRSGRALEQYF; cdr3_nt: TGTGCCAGCTCACGAAGCGGGAGGGCCCTCGAGCAGTACTTC